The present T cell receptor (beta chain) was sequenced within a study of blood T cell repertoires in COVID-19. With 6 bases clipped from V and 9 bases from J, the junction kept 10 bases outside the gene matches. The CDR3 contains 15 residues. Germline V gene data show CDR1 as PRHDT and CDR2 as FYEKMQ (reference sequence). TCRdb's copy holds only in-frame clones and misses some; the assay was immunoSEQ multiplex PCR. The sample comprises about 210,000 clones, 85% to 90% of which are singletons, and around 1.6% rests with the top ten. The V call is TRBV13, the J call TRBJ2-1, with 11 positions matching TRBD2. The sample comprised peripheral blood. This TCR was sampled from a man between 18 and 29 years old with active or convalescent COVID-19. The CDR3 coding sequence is TGTGCCAGCAGGGGTACTAGCGGGAGAGGTAGTGAGCAGTTCTTC. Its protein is CASRGTSGRGSEQFF.